This T cell receptor beta chain was documented in a study of T cell changes during pregnancy in multiple sclerosis. Germline trimming cut 8 bases from V and 10 bases from J; bases unmatched to any gene: 7. The CDR3 covers 13 residues. CDR1 is MNHNS, CDR2 SASEGT, per germline. This clone has just one count. Generated by immunoSEQ multiplex PCR, the TCRdb table keeps only in-frame clones and is missing some. The data hold 40,000 to 50,000 clones, with 90% to 95% observed a single time. The source is a female donor with multiple sclerosis, enrolled in a pregnancy study. The rearrangement links TRBV6-1 to TRBJ2-1, with 11 bases matching TRBD1. This specimen consisted of CD8+ T cells from peripheral blood mononuclear cells, obtained in the third trimester of pregnancy. The CDR3 region is CASLDRGLREQFF. The CDR3 DNA follows: TGTGCCAGCCTGGACAGGGGGCTTCGGGAGCAGTTCTTC.